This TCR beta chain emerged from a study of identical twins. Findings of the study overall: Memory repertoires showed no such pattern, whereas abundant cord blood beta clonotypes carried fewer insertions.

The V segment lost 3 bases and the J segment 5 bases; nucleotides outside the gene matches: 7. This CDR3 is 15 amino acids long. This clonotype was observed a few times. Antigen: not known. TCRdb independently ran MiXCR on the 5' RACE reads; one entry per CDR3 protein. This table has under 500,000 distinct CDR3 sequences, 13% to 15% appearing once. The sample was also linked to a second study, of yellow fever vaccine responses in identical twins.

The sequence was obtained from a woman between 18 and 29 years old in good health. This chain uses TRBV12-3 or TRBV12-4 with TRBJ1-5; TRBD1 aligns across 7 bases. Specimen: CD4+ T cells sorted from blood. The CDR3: CASSFRGTADQPQHF. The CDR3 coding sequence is TGTGCCAGCAGTTTCAGGGGGACCGCGGATCAGCCCCAGCATTTT.